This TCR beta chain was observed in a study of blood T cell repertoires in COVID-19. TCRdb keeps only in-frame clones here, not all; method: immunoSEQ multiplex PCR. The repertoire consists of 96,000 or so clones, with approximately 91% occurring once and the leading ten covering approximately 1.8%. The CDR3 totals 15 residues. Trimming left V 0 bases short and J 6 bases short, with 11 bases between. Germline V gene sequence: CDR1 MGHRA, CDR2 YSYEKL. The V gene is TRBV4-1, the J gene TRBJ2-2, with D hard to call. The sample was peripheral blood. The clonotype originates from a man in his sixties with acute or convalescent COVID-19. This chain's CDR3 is CASSQDRLVSGELFF. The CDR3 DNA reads TGCGCCAGCAGCCAAGATAGGCTAGTCTCCGGGGAGCTGTTTTTT.